The present T cell receptor (beta chain) was sequenced within a study of cytomegalovirus exposure and HLA in healthy donors. The PCR made use of 60 Vbeta and 13 Jbeta primers. Original handling: The authors later counted about 80 million unique TCR beta chains, approximately 10 million of them shared. The method was immunoSEQ multiplex PCR; TCRdb's version includes in-frame clones alone and lacks a portion of them. The V and J calls and the clone size are those of that table, but D and trimming were determined from the DNA. This sample's table reports approximately 30,000 clones. CDR1 is SNHLY and CDR2 is FYNNEI in the germline V gene. CDR3 length: 15 amino acids. Trimming stripped 5 bases from V and 4 bases from J, with 15 bases between.

This TCR was recovered from a woman aged 35 to 49 in good health and CMV-seropositive. The gene calls are TRBV2 and TRBJ1-5; D may be TRBD1 (5 bases). Sequenced sample: PBMCs. The CDR3 region is CASSPVSGGNQPQHF. CDR3 nucleotides: TGTGCCAGCAGTCCCGTGTCGGGGGGGAATCAGCCCCAGCATTTT. The full variable domain, in which reference TRBV2 and TRBJ1-5 provide the parts outside the CDR3, is EPEVTQTPSHQVTQMGQEVILRCVPISNHLYFYWYRQILGQKVEFLVSFYNNEISEKSEIFDDQFSVERPDGSNFTLKIRSTKLEDSAMYFCASSPVSGGNQPQHFGDGTRLSIL.